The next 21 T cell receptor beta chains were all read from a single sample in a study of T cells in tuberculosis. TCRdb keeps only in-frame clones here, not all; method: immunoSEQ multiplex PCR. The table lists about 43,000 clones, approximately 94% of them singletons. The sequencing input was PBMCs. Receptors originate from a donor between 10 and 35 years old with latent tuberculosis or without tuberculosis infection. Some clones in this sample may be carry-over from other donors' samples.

For the CDR3, the DNA is TGTGCCAGCTCACCACCGGACAGGGTATCCGGAAACACCATATATTTT. This sequence encodes CASSPPDRVSGNTIYF. The chain uses TRBV18 and TRBJ1-3, with 8 bases identical to TRBD1. CDR1 and CDR2 (germline): KGHSH, LQKENI. The CDR3 has 16 amino acids. V was clipped by 0 bases and J by 4 bases; unmatched bases: 5.

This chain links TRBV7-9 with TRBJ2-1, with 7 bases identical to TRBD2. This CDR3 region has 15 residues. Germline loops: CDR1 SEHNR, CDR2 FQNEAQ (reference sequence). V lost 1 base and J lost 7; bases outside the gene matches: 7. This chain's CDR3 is CASSLVAGVENEQFF. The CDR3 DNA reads TGTGCCAGCAGCTTAGTGGCGGGAGTGGAAAATGAGCAGTTCTTC.

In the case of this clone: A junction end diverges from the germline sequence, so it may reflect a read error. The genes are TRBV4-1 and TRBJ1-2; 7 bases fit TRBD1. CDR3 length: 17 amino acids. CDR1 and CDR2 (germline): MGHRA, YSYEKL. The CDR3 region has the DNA TGCGCCGGCAGCCAAGATCCAAGTGGGGCACAGGGACAGGGCTACACCTTC. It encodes CAGSQDPSGAQGQGYTF.

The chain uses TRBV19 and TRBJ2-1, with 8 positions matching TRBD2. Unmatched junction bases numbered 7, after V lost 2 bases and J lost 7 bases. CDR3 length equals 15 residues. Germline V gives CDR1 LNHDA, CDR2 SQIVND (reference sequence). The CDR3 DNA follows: TGTGCCAGTAGTATATTAGCTAGCGGGTGGAATGAGCAGTTCTTC. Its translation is CASSILASGWNEQFF.

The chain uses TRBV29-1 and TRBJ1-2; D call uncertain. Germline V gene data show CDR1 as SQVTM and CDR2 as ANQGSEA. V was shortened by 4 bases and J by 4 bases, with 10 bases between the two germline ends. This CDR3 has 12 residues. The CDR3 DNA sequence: TGCAGCGTTGTAGCGGGAGCCTATGGCTACACCTTC. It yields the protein CSVVAGAYGYTF.

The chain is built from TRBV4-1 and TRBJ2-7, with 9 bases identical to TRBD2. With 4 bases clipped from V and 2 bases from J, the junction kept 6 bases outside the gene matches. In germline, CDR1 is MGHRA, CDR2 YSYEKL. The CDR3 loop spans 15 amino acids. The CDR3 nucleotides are TGCGCCAGCAGCCCCCCGGGACTAGCCCCCTACGAGCAGTACTTC. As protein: CASSPPGLAPYEQYF.

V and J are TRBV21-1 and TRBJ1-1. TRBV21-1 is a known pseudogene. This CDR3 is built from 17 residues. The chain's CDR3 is CASSKSLWERENTEAFF. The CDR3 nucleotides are TGTGCCAGCAGCAAATCCCTTTGGGAGAGAGAGAACACTGAAGCTTTCTTT.

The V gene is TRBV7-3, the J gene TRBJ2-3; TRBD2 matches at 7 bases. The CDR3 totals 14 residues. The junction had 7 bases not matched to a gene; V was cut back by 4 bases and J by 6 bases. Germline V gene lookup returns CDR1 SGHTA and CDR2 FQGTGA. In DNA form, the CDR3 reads TGTGCCAGCAGCTCCTACGACGGGGGGGATACGCAGTATTTT. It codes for CASSSYDGGDTQYF.

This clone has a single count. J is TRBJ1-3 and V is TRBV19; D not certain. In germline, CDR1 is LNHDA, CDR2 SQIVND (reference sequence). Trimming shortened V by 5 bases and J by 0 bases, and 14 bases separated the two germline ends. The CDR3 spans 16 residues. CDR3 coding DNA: TGTGCCAGTAGTCGGGAGGTCGCTATCTCTGGAAACACCATATATTTT. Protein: CASSREVAISGNTIYF.

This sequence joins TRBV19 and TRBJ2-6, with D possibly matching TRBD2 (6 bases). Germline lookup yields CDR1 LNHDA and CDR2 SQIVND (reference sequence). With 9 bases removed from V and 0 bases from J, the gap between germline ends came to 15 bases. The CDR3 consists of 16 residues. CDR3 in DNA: TGTGCCAGCGGGAGTCCCAAAGTCTCTGGGGCCAACGTCCTGACTTTC. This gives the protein CASGSPKVSGANVLTF.

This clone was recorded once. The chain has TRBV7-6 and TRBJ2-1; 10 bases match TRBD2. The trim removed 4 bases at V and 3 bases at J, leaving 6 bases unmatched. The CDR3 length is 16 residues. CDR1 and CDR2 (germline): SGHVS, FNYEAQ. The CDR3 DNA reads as TGTGCCAGCAGCTCGAAAAGCGGGAGGGTCTACAATGAGCAGTTCTTC. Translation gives CASSSKSGRVYNEQFF.

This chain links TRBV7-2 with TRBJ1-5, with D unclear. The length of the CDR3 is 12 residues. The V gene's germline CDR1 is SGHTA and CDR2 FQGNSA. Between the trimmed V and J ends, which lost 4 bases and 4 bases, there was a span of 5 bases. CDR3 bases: TGTGCCAGCAGCTGGGCAAATCAGCCCCAGCATTTT. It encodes CASSWANQPQHF.

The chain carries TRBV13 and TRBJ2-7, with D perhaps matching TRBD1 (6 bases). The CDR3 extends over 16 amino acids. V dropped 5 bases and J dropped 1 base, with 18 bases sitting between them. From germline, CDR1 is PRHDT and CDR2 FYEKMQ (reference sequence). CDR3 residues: CASSPWGTPPSYEQYF. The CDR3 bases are TGTGCCAGCAGCCCTTGGGGGACACCTCCTTCCTACGAGCAGTACTTC.

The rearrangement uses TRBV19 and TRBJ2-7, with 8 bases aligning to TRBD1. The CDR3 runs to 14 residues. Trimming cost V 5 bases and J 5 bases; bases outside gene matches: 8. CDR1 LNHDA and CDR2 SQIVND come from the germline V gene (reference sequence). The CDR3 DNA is TGTGCCAGTAGTGAGGCAGGGGGCGAAGACGAGCAGTACTTC. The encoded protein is CASSEAGGEDEQYF.

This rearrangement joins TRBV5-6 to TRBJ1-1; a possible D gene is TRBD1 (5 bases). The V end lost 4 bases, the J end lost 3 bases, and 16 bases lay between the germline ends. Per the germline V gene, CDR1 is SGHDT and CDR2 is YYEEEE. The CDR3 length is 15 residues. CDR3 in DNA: TGTGCCAGCAGCCTTGGGGCAGGAAGATACACTGAAGCTTTCTTT. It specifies CASSLGAGRYTEAFF.

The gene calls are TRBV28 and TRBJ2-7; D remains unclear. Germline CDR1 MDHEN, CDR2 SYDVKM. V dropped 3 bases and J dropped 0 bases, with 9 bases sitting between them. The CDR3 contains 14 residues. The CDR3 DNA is TGTGCCAGCAGTTTGGCCCCTAGCTCCTACGAGCAGTACTTC. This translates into CASSLAPSSYEQYF. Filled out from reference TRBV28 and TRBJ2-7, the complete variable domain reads DVKVTQSSRYLVKRTGEKVFLECVQDMDHENMFWYRQDPGLGLRLIYFSYDVKMKEKGDIPEGYSVSREKKERFSLILESASTNQTSMYLCASSLAPSSYEQYFGPGTRLTVT.

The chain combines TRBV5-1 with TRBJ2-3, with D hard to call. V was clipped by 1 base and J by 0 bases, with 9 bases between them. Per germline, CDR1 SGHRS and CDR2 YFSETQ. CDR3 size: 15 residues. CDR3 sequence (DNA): TGCGCCAGCAGCTTGTGGCGGTCTAGCACAGATACGCAGTATTTT. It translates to CASSLWRSSTDTQYF.

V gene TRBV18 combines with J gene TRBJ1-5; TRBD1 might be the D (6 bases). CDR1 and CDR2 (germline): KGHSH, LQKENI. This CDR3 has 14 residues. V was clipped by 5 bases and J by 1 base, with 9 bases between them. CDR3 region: CASSVQGSNQPQHF. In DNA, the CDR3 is TGTGCCAGCTCAGTCCAGGGGAGCAATCAGCCCCAGCATTTT. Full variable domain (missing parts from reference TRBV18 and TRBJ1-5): NAGVMQNPRHLVRRRGQEARLRCSPMKGHSHVYWYRQLPEEGLKFMVYLQKENIIDESGMPKERFSAEFPKEGPSILRIQQVVRGDSAAYFCASSVQGSNQPQHFGDGTRLSIL.

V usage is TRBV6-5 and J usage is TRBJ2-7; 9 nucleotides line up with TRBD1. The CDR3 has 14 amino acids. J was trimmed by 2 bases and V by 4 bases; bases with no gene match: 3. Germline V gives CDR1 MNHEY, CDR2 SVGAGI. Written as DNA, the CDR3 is TGTGCCAGCAGTTGGGACAGGGCAACCTACGAGCAGTACTTC. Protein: CASSWDRATYEQYF.

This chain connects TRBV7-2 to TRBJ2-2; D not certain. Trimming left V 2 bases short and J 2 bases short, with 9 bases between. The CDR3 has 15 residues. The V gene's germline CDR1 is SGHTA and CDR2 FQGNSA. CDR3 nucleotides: TGTGCCAGCAGCTTATATGGTAGTAACACCGGGGAGCTGTTTTTT. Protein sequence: CASSLYGSNTGELFF.

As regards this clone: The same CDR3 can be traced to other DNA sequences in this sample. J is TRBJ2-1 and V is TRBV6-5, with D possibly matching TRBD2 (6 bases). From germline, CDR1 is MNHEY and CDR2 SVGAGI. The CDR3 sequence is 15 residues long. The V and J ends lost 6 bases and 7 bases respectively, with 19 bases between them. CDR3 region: CASSRGSGLYNEQFF. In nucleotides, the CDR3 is TGTGCCAGCAGCCGGGGGTCCGGTCTATATAATGAGCAGTTCTTC.